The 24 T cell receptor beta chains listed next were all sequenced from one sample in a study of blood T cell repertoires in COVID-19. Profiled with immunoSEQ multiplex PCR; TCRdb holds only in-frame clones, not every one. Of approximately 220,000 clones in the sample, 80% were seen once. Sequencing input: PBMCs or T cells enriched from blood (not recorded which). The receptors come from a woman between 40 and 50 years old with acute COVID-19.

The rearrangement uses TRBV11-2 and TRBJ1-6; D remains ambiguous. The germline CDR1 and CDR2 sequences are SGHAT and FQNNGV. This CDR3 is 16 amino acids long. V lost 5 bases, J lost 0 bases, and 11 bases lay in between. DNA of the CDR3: TGTGCCAGCAGCCGCCCATCGGTCTCCTATAATTCACCCCTCCACTTT. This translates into CASSRPSVSYNSPLHF.

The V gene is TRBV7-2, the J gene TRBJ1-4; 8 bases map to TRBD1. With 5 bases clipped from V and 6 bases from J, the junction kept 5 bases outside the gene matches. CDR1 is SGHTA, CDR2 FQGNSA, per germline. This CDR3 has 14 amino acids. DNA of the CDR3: TGTGCCAGCAGCAGGGACAGGAGAGATGAAAAACTGTTTTTT. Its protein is CASSRDRRDEKLFF.

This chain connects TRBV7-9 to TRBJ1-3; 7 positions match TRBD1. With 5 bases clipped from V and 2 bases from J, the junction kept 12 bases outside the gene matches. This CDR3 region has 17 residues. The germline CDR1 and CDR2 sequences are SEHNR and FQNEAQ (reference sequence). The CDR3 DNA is TGTGCCAGCAGCCCGACGCAGGGGGGATATCCTGGAAACACCATATATTTT. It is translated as CASSPTQGGYPGNTIYF.

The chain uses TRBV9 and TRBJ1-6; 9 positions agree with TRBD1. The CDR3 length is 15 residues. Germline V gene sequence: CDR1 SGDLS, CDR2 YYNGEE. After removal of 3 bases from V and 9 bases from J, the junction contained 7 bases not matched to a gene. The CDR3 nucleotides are TGTGCCAGCAGCGCACCCGGGACAGGGACTTCACCCCTCCACTTT. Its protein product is CASSAPGTGTSPLHF.

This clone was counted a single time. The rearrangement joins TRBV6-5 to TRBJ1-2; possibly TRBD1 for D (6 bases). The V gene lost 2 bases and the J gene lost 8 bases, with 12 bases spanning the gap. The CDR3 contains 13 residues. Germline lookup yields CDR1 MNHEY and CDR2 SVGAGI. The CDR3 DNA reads TGTGCCAGCAGTTACGGGACAACAAAGGGCTACACCTTC. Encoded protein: CASSYGTTKGYTF.

CDR3 region: CASSLTGGTEAFF. DNA for the CDR3: TGTGCCAGCAGTCTGACAGGGGGCACTGAAGCTTTCTTT. The gene calls are TRBV14 and TRBJ1-1; 9 bases map to TRBD1. Trimming took 6 bases from V and 4 from J; bases not matched to a gene: 3. This CDR3 region has 13 residues. The germline V gene encodes CDR1 SGHDN and CDR2 FVKESK.

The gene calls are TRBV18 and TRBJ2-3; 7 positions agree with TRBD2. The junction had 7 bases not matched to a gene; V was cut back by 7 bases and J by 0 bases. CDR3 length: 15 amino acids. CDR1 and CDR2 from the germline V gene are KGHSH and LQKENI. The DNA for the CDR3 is TGTGCCAGCTGGCTAGCGGATTCTAGCACAGATACGCAGTATTTT. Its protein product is CASWLADSSTDTQYF.

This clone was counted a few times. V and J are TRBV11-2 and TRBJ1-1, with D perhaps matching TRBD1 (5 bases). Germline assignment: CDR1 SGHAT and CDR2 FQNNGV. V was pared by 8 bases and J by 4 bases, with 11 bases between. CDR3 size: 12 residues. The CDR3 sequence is CASGRDSTEAFF. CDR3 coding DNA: TGTGCCAGCGGACGAGACAGCACTGAAGCTTTCTTT.

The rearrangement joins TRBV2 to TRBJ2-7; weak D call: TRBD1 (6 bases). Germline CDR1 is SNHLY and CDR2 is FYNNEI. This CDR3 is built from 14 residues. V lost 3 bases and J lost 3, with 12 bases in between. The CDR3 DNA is TGTGCCAGCAGTGAGTCTAGGGGGAACTACGAGCAGTACTTC. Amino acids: CASSESRGNYEQYF. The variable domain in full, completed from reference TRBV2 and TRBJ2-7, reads EPEVTQTPSHQVTQMGQEVILRCVPISNHLYFYWYRQILGQKVEFLVSFYNNEISEKSEIFDDQFSVERPDGSNFTLKIRSTKLEDSAMYFCASSESRGNYEQYFGPGTRLTVT.

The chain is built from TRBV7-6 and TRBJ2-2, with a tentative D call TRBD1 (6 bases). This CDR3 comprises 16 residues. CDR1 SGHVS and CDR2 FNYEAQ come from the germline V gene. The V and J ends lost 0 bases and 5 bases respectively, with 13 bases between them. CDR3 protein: CASSLAVTGITGELFF. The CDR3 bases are TGTGCCAGCAGCTTAGCGGTAACAGGGATTACCGGGGAGCTGTTTTTT.

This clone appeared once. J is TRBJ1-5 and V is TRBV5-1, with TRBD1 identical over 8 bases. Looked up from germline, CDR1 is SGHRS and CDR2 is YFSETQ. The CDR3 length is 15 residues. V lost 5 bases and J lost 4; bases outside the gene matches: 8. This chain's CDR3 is CASRPTGEVNQPQHF. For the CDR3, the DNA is TGCGCCAGCAGGCCGACAGGGGAGGTGAATCAGCCCCAGCATTTT.

In nucleotides, the CDR3 is TGTGCCAGCAAACCAGGGGGAGCCGAAGCTTTCTTT. It encodes CASKPGGAEAFF. This rearrangement joins TRBV12-3 or TRBV12-4 to TRBJ1-1; 7 bases match TRBD1. V was pared by 7 bases and J by 8 bases, with 7 bases of the junction left unmatched. The CDR3 has 12 amino acids.

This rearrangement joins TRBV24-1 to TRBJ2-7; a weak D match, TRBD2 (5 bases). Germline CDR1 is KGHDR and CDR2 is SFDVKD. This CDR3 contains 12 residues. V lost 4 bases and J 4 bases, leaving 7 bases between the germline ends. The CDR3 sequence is CATSERGYEQYF. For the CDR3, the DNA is TGTGCCACCAGTGAACGGGGATACGAGCAGTACTTC.

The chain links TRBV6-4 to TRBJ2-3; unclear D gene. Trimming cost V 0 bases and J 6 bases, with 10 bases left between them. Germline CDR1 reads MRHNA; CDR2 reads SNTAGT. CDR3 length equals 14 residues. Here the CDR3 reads CASSDSWQADTQYF. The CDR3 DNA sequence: TGTGCCAGCAGTGACTCATGGCAGGCCGATACGCAGTATTTT.

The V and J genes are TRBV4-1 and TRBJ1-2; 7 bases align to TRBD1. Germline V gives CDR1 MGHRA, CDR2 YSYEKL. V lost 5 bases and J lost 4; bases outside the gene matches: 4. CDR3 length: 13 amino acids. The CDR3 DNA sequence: TGCGCCAGCAGCACCTCAGGGGGCTATGGCTACACCTTC. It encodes CASSTSGGYGYTF.

CDR3 in DNA: TGTGCCACCGAACAGGGGGCACCATCAGGAGATACGCAGTATTTT. It specifies CATEQGAPSGDTQYF. The chain uses TRBV6-5 and TRBJ2-3, with 9 bases aligning to TRBD1. The junction had 13 bases not matched to a gene; V was cut back by 10 bases and J by 5 bases. CDR1 is MNHEY and CDR2 is SVGAGI in the germline V gene. This CDR3 contains 15 residues.

CDR3 nucleotide sequence: TGTGCCAGCAGTCCCGGGACAGGCCCTACTCAGCCCCAGCATTTT. It translates to CASSPGTGPTQPQHF. V and J are TRBV7-8 and TRBJ1-5; 8 bases are shared with TRBD1. The junction had 10 bases not matched to a gene; V was cut back by 6 bases and J by 6 bases. The germline V gene encodes CDR1 SGHVS and CDR2 FQNEAQ. This CDR3 is 15 amino acids long.

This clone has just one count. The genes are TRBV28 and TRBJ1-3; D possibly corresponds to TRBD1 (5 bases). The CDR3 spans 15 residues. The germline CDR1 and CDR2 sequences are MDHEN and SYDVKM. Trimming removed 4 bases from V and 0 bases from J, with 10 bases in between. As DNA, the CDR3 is TGTGCCAGCAGTTCCCCAGGGATCTCTGGAAACACCATATATTTT. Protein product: CASSSPGISGNTIYF.

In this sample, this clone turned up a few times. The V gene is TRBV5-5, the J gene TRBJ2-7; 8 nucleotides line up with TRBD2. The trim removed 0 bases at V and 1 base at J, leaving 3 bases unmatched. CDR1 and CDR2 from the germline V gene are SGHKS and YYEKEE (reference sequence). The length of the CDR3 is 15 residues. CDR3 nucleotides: TGTGCCAGCAGCTTGGGCGGGGGGTCATCCTACGAGCAGTACTTC. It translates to CASSLGGGSSYEQYF.

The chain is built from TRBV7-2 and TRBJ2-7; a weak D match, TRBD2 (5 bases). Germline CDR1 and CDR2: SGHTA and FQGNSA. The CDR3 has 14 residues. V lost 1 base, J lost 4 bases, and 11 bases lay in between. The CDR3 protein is CASSLVLPGYEQYF. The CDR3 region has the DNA TGTGCCAGCAGCTTAGTTCTTCCGGGATACGAGCAGTACTTC. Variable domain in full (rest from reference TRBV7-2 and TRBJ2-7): GAGVSQSPSNKVTEKGKDVELRCDPISGHTALYWYRQSLGQGLEFLIYFQGNSAPDKSGLPSDRFSAERTGGSVSTLTIQRTQQEDSAVYLCASSLVLPGYEQYFGPGTRLTVT.

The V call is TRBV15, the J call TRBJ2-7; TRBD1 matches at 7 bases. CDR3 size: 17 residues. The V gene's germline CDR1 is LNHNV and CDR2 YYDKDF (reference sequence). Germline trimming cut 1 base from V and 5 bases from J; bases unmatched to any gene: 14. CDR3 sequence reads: CATSRGAFTDRFHEQYF. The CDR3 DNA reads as TGTGCCACCAGCAGAGGAGCCTTTACGGACAGGTTCCACGAGCAGTACTTC. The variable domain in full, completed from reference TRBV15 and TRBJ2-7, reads DAMVIQNPRYQVTQFGKPVTLSCSQTLNHNVMYWYQQKSSQAPKLLFHYYDKDFNNEADTPDNFQSRRPNTSFCFLDIRSPGLGDTAMYLCATSRGAFTDRFHEQYFGPGTRLTVT.

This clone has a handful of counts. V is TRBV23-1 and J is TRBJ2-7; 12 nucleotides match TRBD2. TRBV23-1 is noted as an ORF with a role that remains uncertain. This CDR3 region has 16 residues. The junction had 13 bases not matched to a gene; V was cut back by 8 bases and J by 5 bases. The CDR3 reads CASGPGLAGSLDEQYF. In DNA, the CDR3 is TGCGCCAGCGGGCCGGGACTAGCGGGCTCATTGGACGAGCAGTACTTC.

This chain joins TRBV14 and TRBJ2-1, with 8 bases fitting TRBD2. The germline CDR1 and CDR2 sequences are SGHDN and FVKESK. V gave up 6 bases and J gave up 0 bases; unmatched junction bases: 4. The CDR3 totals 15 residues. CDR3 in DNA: TGTGCCAGCAGTCGCGGGGGGCCCTCCTACAATGAGCAGTTCTTC. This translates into CASSRGGPSYNEQFF. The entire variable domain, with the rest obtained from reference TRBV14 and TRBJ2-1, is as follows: EAGVTQFPSHSVIEKGQTVTLRCDPISGHDNLYWYRRVMGKEIKFLLHFVKESKQDESGMPNNRFLAERTGGTYSTLKVQPAELEDSGVYFCASSRGGPSYNEQFFGPGTRLTVL.

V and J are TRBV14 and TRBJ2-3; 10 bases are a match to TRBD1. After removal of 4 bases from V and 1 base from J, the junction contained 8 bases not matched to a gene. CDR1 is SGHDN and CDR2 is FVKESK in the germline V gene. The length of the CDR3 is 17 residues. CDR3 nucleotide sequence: TGTGCCAGCAGCCGGTGGACAGGGGGTACGGGCACAGATACGCAGTATTTT. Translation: CASSRWTGGTGTDTQYF.